These 2 T cell receptor beta chains were all obtained from the same sample, sequenced in a study of cytomegalovirus exposure and HLA in healthy donors. This PCR relied on a set of 60 Vbeta primers and 13 Jbeta primers. This table comes from immunoSEQ multiplex PCR, and its TCRdb copy is limited to in-frame clones, with some not included. The sample records approximately 140,000 clones, roughly 79% being singletons. Material for sequencing was PBMCs. The receptors come from a woman aged 40 to 50 in good health and CMV-seropositive.

V usage is TRBV2 and J usage is TRBJ2-5; a weak D match, TRBD1 (5 bases). The CDR3 loop spans 13 amino acids. V gave up 6 bases and J gave up 4 bases, with 12 bases separating them. Germline CDR1 reads SNHLY; CDR2 reads FYNNEI. The CDR3 coding sequence is TGTGCCAGCAGCCAGGGTCCAGGAGAGACCCAGTACTTC. Translation gives CASSQGPGETQYF.

This clone showed up just once. The chain employs TRBV5-6 and TRBJ2-7; 10 bases map to TRBD1. The CDR3 spans 15 residues. The J segment lost 7 bases and the V segment lost 4 bases, leaving 11 bases of the junction unmatched. Germline CDR1 reads SGHDT; CDR2 reads YYEEEE. The CDR3 coding sequence is TGTGCCAGCAGCCATGAGAGACAGGGGGCAGGAGAGCAGTACTTC. Protein product: CASSHERQGAGEQYF. Full variable domain (missing parts from reference TRBV5-6 and TRBJ2-7): DAGVTQSPTHLIKTRGQQVTLRCSPKSGHDTVSWYQQALGQGPQFIFQYYEEEERQRGNFPDRFSGHQFPNYSSELNVNALLLGDSALYLCASSHERQGAGEQYFGPGTRLTVT.